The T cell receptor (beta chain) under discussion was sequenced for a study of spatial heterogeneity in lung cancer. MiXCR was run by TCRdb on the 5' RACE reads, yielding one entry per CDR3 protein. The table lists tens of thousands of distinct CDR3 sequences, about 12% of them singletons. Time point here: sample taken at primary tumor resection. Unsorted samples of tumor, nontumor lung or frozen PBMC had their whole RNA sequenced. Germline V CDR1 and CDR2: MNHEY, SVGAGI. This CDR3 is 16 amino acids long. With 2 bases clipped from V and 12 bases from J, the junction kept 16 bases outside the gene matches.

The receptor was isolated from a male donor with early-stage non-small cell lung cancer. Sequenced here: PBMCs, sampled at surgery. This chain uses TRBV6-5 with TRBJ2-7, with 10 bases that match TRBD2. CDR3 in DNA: TGTGCCAGCAGTTACCCCCTAGCTAGCGGGGGACTCCTCTGGTACTTC. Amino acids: CASSYPLASGGLLWYF.